Below, 20 T cell receptor beta chains from the same sample are listed, as sequenced in a study of sequential checkpoint blockade in melanoma. Described treatment: randomized to nivolumab then ipilimumab (arm A) or the reverse (arm B). Clones were sequenced by immunoSEQ multiplex PCR, and TCRdb holds only the in-frame ones, with some missing. The sample shows about 10,000 clones, roughly 23% of them seen only once. Sequenced material: tumor tissue (inferred from file names), taken from a patient given nivolumab and ipilimumab in sequence. These receptors all stem from a human donor with melanoma.

The chain is built from TRBV14 and TRBJ2-3; 7 positions match TRBD2. The CDR3 totals 16 residues. In germline, CDR1 is SGHDN, CDR2 FVKESK. The trim removed 4 bases at V and 4 bases at J, leaving 11 bases unmatched. The CDR3 protein is CASSLRLASWADTQYF. CDR3 bases: TGTGCCAGCAGCCTGCGACTAGCCTCCTGGGCAGATACGCAGTATTTT. Together with reference TRBV14 and TRBJ2-3, the CDR3 gives the full variable domain: EAGVTQFPSHSVIEKGQTVTLRCDPISGHDNLYWYRRVMGKEIKFLLHFVKESKQDESGMPNNRFLAERTGGTYSTLKVQPAELEDSGVYFCASSLRLASWADTQYFGPGTRLTVL.

This clone was recorded many times. The germline gene is not matched at one end of the junction; a read error may be the cause. The rearrangement links TRBV6-8 to TRBJ1-4; D gene ambiguous. In germline, CDR1 is MNHGY, CDR2 SAAAGT. CDR3 length: 13 residues. CDR3 DNA: TGTGCCATCAGTGCCCCTAAACTGGGAAAACTGTTTTTT. It yields the protein CAISAPKLGKLFF.

This clone counts as medium-sized (0.01 to 0.1%). J is TRBJ1-1 and V is TRBV6-8; 12 positions match TRBD1. Germline V gives CDR1 MNHGY, CDR2 SAAAGT. With 5 bases clipped from V and 3 bases from J, the junction kept 10 bases outside the gene matches. This CDR3 comprises 17 residues. Here the CDR3 reads CASSPLRDRGPDTEAFF. CDR3 nucleotide sequence: TGTGCCAGCAGTCCTCTACGGGACAGGGGGCCGGACACTGAAGCTTTCTTT.

This clone has just a few counts. V is TRBV11-3 and J is TRBJ1-5; tentatively, D is TRBD1 (5 bases). Germline lookup yields CDR1 SGHNT and CDR2 YENEEA. Trimming took 6 bases from V and 0 from J, leaving 12 bases between them. The CDR3 runs to 15 residues. CDR3 protein: CASRASRDSNQPQHF. The CDR3 DNA reads as TGTGCCAGCAGGGCTAGCAGGGATAGCAATCAGCCCCAGCATTTT.

J is TRBJ2-3 and V is TRBV10-3; 7 positions agree with TRBD2. Unmatched junction bases numbered 16, after V lost 10 bases and J lost 6 bases. The CDR3 contains 15 residues. Looked up from germline, CDR1 is ENHRY and CDR2 is SYGVKD. CDR3 nucleotide sequence: TGTGCCACCAGCCTGAGCGCGGGGGAGGCGGATACGCAGTATTTT. It yields the protein CATSLSAGEADTQYF.

This clone was observed many times. The chain couples TRBV9 to TRBJ1-4; the D gene is possibly TRBD1 (6 bases). Germline-derived CDR1 and CDR2 are SGDLS and YYNGEE. The CDR3 sequence is 16 residues long. Trimming took 2 bases from V and 0 from J, leaving 11 bases between them. The CDR3 DNA follows: TGTGCCAGCAGCGTGGGAGACAGGCCAACTAATGAAAAACTGTTTTTT. Translating it yields CASSVGDRPTNEKLFF.

This clone was observed many times. The chain couples TRBV6-8 to TRBJ1-2; a weak D match, TRBD1 (5 bases). V lost 5 bases, J lost 5 bases, and 15 bases lay in between. Looked up from germline, CDR1 is MNHGY and CDR2 is SAAAGT. This CDR3 comprises 14 residues. This chain's CDR3 is CASSASGQYYGYTF. The CDR3 DNA reads as TGTGCCAGCAGTGCGAGTGGACAATATTATGGCTACACCTTC.

V and J are TRBV5-1 and TRBJ1-3, with a tentative D call TRBD1 (6 bases). The CDR3 extends over 16 amino acids. Germline CDR1 and CDR2: SGHRS and YFSETQ. Trimming cost V 7 bases and J 2 bases, with 19 bases left between them. CDR3 DNA sequence: TGCGCCAGCCACCCAGGTGGCAGGGGACCTGGAAACACCATATATTTT. It codes for CASHPGGRGPGNTIYF.

In its sample, this clone was seen once. The V and J genes are TRBV18 and TRBJ2-7; the D gene is possibly TRBD1 (6 bases). The CDR3 extends over 13 amino acids. Per the germline V gene, CDR1 is KGHSH and CDR2 is LQKENI. V was cut by 6 bases and J by 1 base, with 10 bases left in between. The CDR3 region has the DNA TGTGCCAGCTCTTGGGGGCTGTCCTACGAGCAGTACGTC. It specifies CASSWGLSYEQYV.

The chain is built from TRBV15 and TRBJ2-2, with 9 bases lining up with TRBD2. The junction had 8 bases not matched to a gene; V was cut back by 3 bases and J by 6 bases. Germline V gives CDR1 LNHNV, CDR2 YYDKDF (reference sequence). The CDR3 extends over 16 amino acids. In DNA form, the CDR3 reads TGTGCCACCAGCAGGGAGCGGGGGGTTTTTTCCGGGGAGCTGTTTTTT. Amino acid sequence: CATSRERGVFSGELFF.

In this sample, this clone is medium-sized (0.01 to 0.1%). The rearrangement joins TRBV6-8 to TRBJ1-2; D not resolved. The CDR3 totals 13 residues. Deletions cut 2 bases from V and 3 bases from J, with 7 bases between. Germline CDR1 reads MNHGY; CDR2 reads SAAAGT. The CDR3 region has the DNA TGTGCCAGCAGTTACGCAGTGGACTATGGCTACACCTTC. Amino acid sequence: CASSYAVDYGYTF.

The rearrangement joins TRBV6-8 to TRBJ2-4; D is perhaps TRBD2 (6 bases). Trimming took off 0 bases at V and 1 base at J, with 10 bases between the two ends. The CDR3 sequence is 16 residues long. Germline loops: CDR1 MNHGY, CDR2 SAAAGT. The CDR3 DNA reads TGTGCCAGCAGTTACTCGGGGGGAATGGCCAAAAACATTCAGTACTTC. Encoded protein: CASSYSGGMAKNIQYF.

Only a few counts were recorded for this clone. Other DNA sequences in the same sample also yield this CDR3. The chain couples TRBV9 to TRBJ2-3; D is unclear. Trimming stripped 5 bases from V and 3 bases from J, with 7 bases between. The CDR3 has 12 amino acids. Per germline, CDR1 SGDLS and CDR2 YYNGEE. The CDR3 reads CASSERTDTQYF. For the CDR3, the DNA is TGTGCCAGCAGTGAACGAACAGATACGCAGTATTTT. The entire variable domain, with the rest obtained from reference TRBV9 and TRBJ2-3, is as follows: DSGVTQTPKHLITATGQRVTLRCSPRSGDLSVYWYQQSLDQGLQFLIQYYNGEERAKGNILERFSAQQFPDLHSELNLSSLELGDSALYFCASSERTDTQYFGPGTRLTVL.

The chain links TRBV6-7 to TRBJ2-3; D remains ambiguous. TRBV6-7 is given ORF status, its function remaining uncertain. The CDR3 loop spans 11 amino acids. The V gene lost 5 bases and the J gene lost 2 bases, with 2 bases spanning the gap. The CDR3 bases are TGTGCCAGCAGTAACACAGATACGCAGTATTTT. Its translation: CASSNTDTQYF.

This chain links TRBV1 with TRBJ1-1; the D call in the table, TRBD1, was not verified against the DNA. TRBV1 is a documented pseudogene. The CDR3 runs 19 residues. CDR3 residues: CASSQKLGRDRELNTEAFF. In nucleotides, the CDR3 is TGCGCCAGCAGCCAAAAGCTGGGCCGGGACAGGGAGTTGAACACTGAAGCTTTCTTT.

The V gene is TRBV2, the J gene TRBJ2-1; 9 bases match TRBD2. V lost 2 bases and J lost 3; bases outside the gene matches: 11. This CDR3 has 18 residues. Germline V gene lookup returns CDR1 SNHLY and CDR2 FYNNEI. The CDR3 here is CASSELWGAGGLYNEQFF. CDR3 DNA: TGTGCCAGCAGTGAACTCTGGGGAGCGGGGGGCCTCTACAATGAGCAGTTCTTC.

The chain uses TRBV28 and TRBJ1-2; 7 nucleotides match TRBD1. The germline gives CDR1 MDHEN, CDR2 SYDVKM. V gave up 3 bases and J gave up 8 bases; unmatched junction bases: 6. This CDR3 is built from 13 residues. The CDR3 DNA is TGTGCCAGCAGTTTGGGAGGGGGCAGGGGCTACACCTTC. This encodes CASSLGGGRGYTF.

This chain connects TRBV7-8 to TRBJ2-5, with D perhaps being TRBD1 or TRBD2 (6 bases each). V gave up 6 bases and J gave up 5 bases, with 13 bases separating them. The CDR3 extends over 13 amino acids. CDR1 SGHVS and CDR2 FQNEAQ come from the germline V gene. The CDR3: CASSLRGVETQYF. For the CDR3, the DNA is TGTGCCAGCAGTCTGAGGGGGGTGGAGACCCAGTACTTC.

This clone was found a few times. The chain carries TRBV10-3 and TRBJ2-3, with TRBD2 matching 8 bases. The junction had 5 bases not matched to a gene; V was cut back by 0 bases and J by 3 bases. Germline V lookup: CDR1 ENHRY, CDR2 SYGVKD. The CDR3 loop spans 16 amino acids. The CDR3 sequence: CAISESGSGGTDTQYF. CDR3 coding DNA: TGTGCCATCAGTGAGTCAGGCAGCGGGGGAACAGATACGCAGTATTTT.

V is TRBV5-1 and J is TRBJ2-3; 7 nucleotides line up with TRBD2. The germline gives CDR1 SGHRS, CDR2 YFSETQ. This CDR3 contains 15 residues. With V trimmed by 4 bases and J by 3 bases, 8 bases remained unmatched. The CDR3 spells CASSPQAGVTDTQYF. CDR3 coding DNA: TGCGCCAGCAGCCCCCAGGCGGGGGTTACAGATACGCAGTATTTT.